The 9 T cell receptor beta chains presented below share a single source sample, sequenced in a study of cytomegalovirus exposure and HLA in healthy donors. 13 Jbeta primers and 60 Vbeta primers were used for the PCR. TCRdb keeps only in-frame clones here, not all; method: immunoSEQ multiplex PCR. In the table there are some 100,000 clones, roughly 76% of which are singletons. Sequencing was carried out using PBMCs. The receptors here all came from a man aged 50-59 years in good health and CMV-seropositive.

The chain employs TRBV6-1 and TRBJ1-2; maybe TRBD1 (5 bases). Trimming removed 5 bases at V and 6 bases at J, with 7 bases between. This CDR3 is built from 11 residues. Germline V gene sequence: CDR1 MNHNS, CDR2 SASEGT. Here the CDR3 DNA reads TGTGCCAGCAGTTACAGGAATGGCTACACCTTC. It yields the protein CASSYRNGYTF.

The chain carries TRBV11-2 and TRBJ2-7; 8 nucleotides line up with TRBD1. Germline V gives CDR1 SGHAT, CDR2 FQNNGV. The length of the CDR3 is 20 residues. V lost 0 bases to trimming and J lost 5 bases; unmatched junction nucleotides: 21. CDR3 DNA: TGTGCCAGCAGCTTAGATAGTTTGCGGACAGGGAGTTCGAGGGCGAACGAGCAGTACTTC. It encodes CASSLDSLRTGSSRANEQYF.

The V call is TRBV9, the J call TRBJ1-2; D might be TRBD1 (6 bases). Trimming cost V 3 bases and J 3 bases, with 12 bases left between them. The CDR3 runs 14 residues. Germline V gene lookup returns CDR1 SGDLS and CDR2 YYNGEE. The CDR3 DNA follows: TGTGCCAGCAGCGGCTTACAGGGTGACTATGGCTACACCTTC. Protein: CASSGLQGDYGYTF.

This chain links TRBV7-9 with TRBJ2-5, with TRBD1 identical over 11 bases. The CDR3 extends over 15 amino acids. V gave up 5 bases and J gave up 4 bases; unmatched junction bases: 6. Germline V gives CDR1 SEHNR, CDR2 FQNEAQ (reference sequence). CDR3 coding DNA: TGTGCCAGCAGCCCTGGACAGGGGGCCGTAGAGACCCAGTACTTC. It translates to CASSPGQGAVETQYF. Supplemented by reference TRBV7-9 and TRBJ2-5, the full variable domain reads DTGVSQNPRHKITKRGQNVTFRCDPISEHNRLYWYRQTLGQGPEFLTYFQNEAQLEKSRLLSDRFSAERPKGSFSTLEIQRTEQGDSAMYLCASSPGQGAVETQYFGPGTRLLVL.

The rearrangement links TRBV11-2 to TRBJ1-6, with D maybe TRBD1 (6 bases). Germline lookup yields CDR1 SGHAT and CDR2 FQNNGV. Trimming pared 5 bases from V and 6 bases from J, leaving 11 bases between. The CDR3 length is 14 residues. The CDR3 region has the DNA TGTGCCAGCAGCCTGGGACACGCTAATTCACCCCTCCACTTT. Its translation: CASSLGHANSPLHF.

This chain joins TRBV5-6 and TRBJ2-7; 9 bases agree with TRBD1. Per the germline V gene, CDR1 is SGHDT and CDR2 is YYEEEE. The V and J ends lost 5 bases and 4 bases, in that order; junction bases with no gene match: 7. The CDR3 consists of 14 residues. The CDR3 loop reads CASRPTGGRYEQYF. The CDR3 nucleotides are TGTGCCAGCAGGCCGACAGGGGGTCGGTACGAGCAGTACTTC.

The chain is built from TRBV7-9 and TRBJ1-5; D gene unclear. Trimming removed 1 base from V and 0 bases from J, with 10 bases in between. The germline V gene has CDR1 SEHNR and CDR2 FQNEAQ (reference sequence). This CDR3 is built from 16 residues. The CDR3 protein is CASSLGGADSNQPQHF. CDR3 coding DNA: TGTGCCAGCAGCTTAGGCGGAGCTGATAGCAATCAGCCCCAGCATTTT.

The chain employs TRBV15 and TRBJ1-3; D unresolved. Germline CDR1 is LNHNV and CDR2 is YYDKDF (reference sequence). Between the trimmed V and J ends, which lost 1 base and 0 bases, there was a span of 4 bases. This CDR3 is built from 14 residues. The CDR3 coding sequence is TGTGCCACCAGCAGAGTTAACTCTGGAAACACCATATATTTT. It yields the protein CATSRVNSGNTIYF.

The J gene is TRBJ2-1, the V gene TRBV5-6, with D possibly matching TRBD2 (5 bases). Per the germline V gene, CDR1 is SGHDT and CDR2 is YYEEEE. The CDR3 runs to 15 residues. V was cut by 0 bases and J by 8 bases, with 15 bases left in between. The chain's CDR3 is CASSLAGSVTDEQFF. CDR3 in DNA: TGTGCCAGCAGCTTGGCGGGGAGCGTCACTGATGAGCAGTTCTTC. Filled out from reference TRBV5-6 and TRBJ2-1, the complete variable domain reads DAGVTQSPTHLIKTRGQQVTLRCSPKSGHDTVSWYQQALGQGPQFIFQYYEEEERQRGNFPDRFSGHQFPNYSSELNVNALLLGDSALYLCASSLAGSVTDEQFFGPGTRLTVL.